The 21 T cell receptor beta chains below were found in one sample sequenced in a study of T-cell reconstitution after alpha-beta-depleted transplantation in children. The library targeted TCRbeta and was prepared with unique molecular identifiers. Each CDR3 protein gets one entry after TCRdb re-called the PCR reads with MiXCR. The table lists about 870,000 distinct CDR3 sequences, under 20% of them singletons, with roughly 5% in the top ten. Specimen: PBMCs, mostly from graft donor cells, collected 360 days after TCRalphabeta/CD19-depleted stem cell transplant. These receptors originate from a male patient between 10 and 17 years old who had a stem cell transplant for acute lymphoblastic leukemia, so the T cells may come from the graft donor.

The chain joins TRBV7-6 to TRBJ1-1; TRBD1 is a possible D gene (5 bases). The CDR3 runs to 13 residues. V lost 3 bases and J 8 bases, leaving 13 bases between the germline ends. In germline, CDR1 is SGHVS, CDR2 FNYEAQ. The CDR3 DNA is TGTGCCAGCAGCTTGGGGGTGGGCATAGAAGCTTTCTTT. Encoded protein: CASSLGVGIEAFF.

The J gene is TRBJ1-6, the V gene TRBV5-1; D might be TRBD1 (6 bases). V was clipped by 0 bases and J by 7 bases, with 11 bases between them. Germline-derived CDR1 and CDR2 are SGHRS and YFSETQ. The CDR3 has 15 residues. CDR3 bases: TGCGCCAGCAGCTTGGAACAAGGGGGAAATTCACCCCTCCACTTT. Protein: CASSLEQGGNSPLHF.

This clonotype was observed a few times. This chain uses TRBV29-1 with TRBJ2-3; TRBD2 aligns across 16 bases. The CDR3 covers 15 residues. With 5 bases clipped from V and 6 bases from J, the junction kept 5 bases outside the gene matches. Germline CDR1 is SQVTM and CDR2 is ANQGSEA. CDR3 loop: CSVLGLAGGPDTQYF. The CDR3 coding sequence is TGCAGCGTTTTGGGACTAGCGGGAGGGCCGGATACGCAGTATTTT.

This chain connects TRBV10-3 to TRBJ1-1; D is possibly TRBD1 (5 bases). Germline V gene data show CDR1 as ENHRY and CDR2 as SYGVKD. Between the trimmed V and J ends, which lost 6 bases and 1 base, there was a span of 12 bases. The CDR3 contains 14 residues. DNA for the CDR3: TGTGCCATCAGGGAAAGGGGAGCGAACACTGAAGCTTTCTTT. This gives the protein CAIRERGANTEAFF.

This clonotype was recorded many times. The chain uses TRBV24-1 and TRBJ2-3; unclear D gene. The CDR3 covers 16 residues. The V end lost 4 bases, the J end lost 0 bases, and 13 bases lay between the germline ends. Germline V CDR1 and CDR2: KGHDR, SFDVKD. The chain's CDR3 is CATSDRMSLSTDTQYF. CDR3 bases: TGTGCCACCAGTGACCGCATGAGCCTTAGCACAGATACGCAGTATTTT.

This clonotype was detected ten times or more. This sequence joins TRBV4-1 and TRBJ1-4, with no clear D. Germline loops: CDR1 MGHRA, CDR2 YSYEKL. This CDR3 region has 15 residues. Trimming cost V 2 bases and J 6 bases, with 13 bases left between them. The chain's CDR3 is CASSQLQLTYEKLFF. The DNA of the CDR3 is TGCGCCAGCAGCCAACTACAGTTGACTTATGAAAAACTGTTTTTT.

The genes are TRBV20-1 and TRBJ1-2; TRBD1 agrees at 7 bases. The CDR3 is 15 amino acids. Germline CDR1 DFQATT, CDR2 SNEGSKA (reference sequence). With V trimmed by 6 bases and J by 1 base, 11 bases remained unmatched. The CDR3 here is CSANDPAGGNYGYTF. The DNA for the CDR3 is TGCAGTGCCAACGACCCAGCAGGGGGTAACTATGGCTACACCTTC.

The chain is built from TRBV12-3 or TRBV12-4 and TRBJ2-2; D remains unclear. Trimming shortened V by 5 bases and J by 2 bases, and 15 bases separated the two germline ends. This CDR3 has 16 residues. The CDR3 sequence: CASSVVGTENTGELFF. DNA of the CDR3: TGTGCCAGCAGTGTGGTCGGTACCGAAAACACCGGGGAGCTGTTTTTT.

This clonotype was seen at least ten times. This chain uses TRBV27 with TRBJ2-7; 8 nucleotides match TRBD2. V shed 0 bases, J shed 0 bases, and the junction held 4 bases outside the gene matches. The CDR3 covers 16 residues. Germline CDR1 reads MNHEY; CDR2 reads SMNVEV (reference sequence). The CDR3 DNA reads as TGTGCCAGCAGTTTATCGGTAGCGGGAAGCTCCTACGAGCAGTACTTC. This encodes CASSLSVAGSSYEQYF.

The chain is built from TRBV23-1 and TRBJ2-7; 7 bases are shared with TRBD1. TRBV23-1 carries the ORF label, with uncertain function. The CDR3 runs 15 residues. After removal of 2 bases from V and 3 bases from J, the junction contained 7 bases not matched to a gene. For the CDR3, the DNA is TGCGCCAGCAGTCAACCATTACAGGGGAACTACGAGCAGTACTTC. Translated, it gives CASSQPLQGNYEQYF.

The sample holds many counts of this clonotype. V usage is TRBV24-1 and J usage is TRBJ2-1; 11 bases map to TRBD2. Trimming took 5 bases from V and 7 from J; bases not matched to a gene: 12. Germline V gene data show CDR1 as KGHDR and CDR2 as SFDVKD. This CDR3 comprises 17 residues. In DNA, the CDR3 is TGTGCCACCAGTGGTACCGAAGGGACTAGCGGAAGAAATGAGCAGTTCTTC. Translated, it gives CATSGTEGTSGRNEQFF.

This clonotype showed up just a few times. The V and J genes are TRBV7-9 and TRBJ2-5, with 10 bases lining up with TRBD1. This CDR3 region has 14 residues. After removal of 5 bases from V and 5 bases from J, the junction contained 5 bases not matched to a gene. The germline V gene has CDR1 SEHNR and CDR2 FQNEAQ (reference sequence). The CDR3 DNA sequence: TGTGCCAGCAGCATCGGGACAGGGGTGGAGACCCAGTACTTC. This codes for CASSIGTGVETQYF.

This clonotype was picked up a small number of times. The rearrangement uses TRBV9 and TRBJ1-1; the D gene is possibly TRBD1 (5 bases). Germline CDR1 is SGDLS and CDR2 is YYNGEE. The CDR3 sequence is 17 residues long. The V gene lost 3 bases and the J gene lost 1 base, with 19 bases spanning the gap. In DNA, the CDR3 is TGTGCCAGCAGCGCGCTCCTAGGGGCATCATGGAACACTGAAGCTTTCTTT. It yields the protein CASSALLGASWNTEAFF.

J is TRBJ2-7 and V is TRBV7-9; D is perhaps TRBD2 (5 bases). The CDR3 has 13 amino acids. V was shortened by 5 bases and J by 5 bases, with 13 bases between the two germline ends. In germline, CDR1 is SEHNR, CDR2 FQNEAQ (reference sequence). The CDR3 DNA is TGTGCCAGCAGCCTGAGAGGGTACAACGAGCAGTACTTC. Residues: CASSLRGYNEQYF.

This clonotype came up many times. The CDR3 loop reads CASSRTVGSYNEQFF. CDR3 in DNA: TGTGCCAGCAGTAGGACTGTCGGTTCCTACAATGAGCAGTTCTTC. The chain is built from TRBV12-3 or TRBV12-4 and TRBJ2-1; the D gene is possibly TRBD2 (5 bases). The ends were cut back, 5 bases at V and 1 base at J, with 12 bases in the middle. The CDR3 sequence is 15 residues long.

The V and J genes are TRBV18 and TRBJ1-1, with D maybe TRBD1 (5 bases). Germline values: CDR1 KGHSH, CDR2 LQKENI. The CDR3 contains 15 residues. V lost 3 bases, J lost 1 base, and 12 bases lay in between. The CDR3 protein is CASSPVQGRNTEAFF. CDR3 DNA: TGTGCCAGCTCACCCGTGCAGGGTCGGAACACTGAAGCTTTCTTT.

This clonotype has only a few counts. The rearrangement uses TRBV12-3 or TRBV12-4 and TRBJ2-7; D may be TRBD1 (5 bases). The V end was cut by 6 bases, the J end by 5 bases, with 11 bases between. CDR3 length equals 12 residues. The CDR3 sequence: CASSSGYHEQYF. CDR3 nucleotides: TGTGCCAGCAGCTCAGGGTACCACGAGCAGTACTTC.

This clonotype was picked up a small number of times. The rearrangement joins TRBV5-1 to TRBJ2-3, with a tentative D call TRBD1 (5 bases). Trimming shortened V by 0 bases and J by 1 base, and 18 bases separated the two germline ends. The germline V gene has CDR1 SGHRS and CDR2 YFSETQ. The CDR3 loop spans 18 amino acids. CDR3 in DNA: TGCGCCAGCAGCTTGGCTATTACCGCTGGGGCTGGCACAGATACGCAGTATTTT. Protein product: CASSLAITAGAGTDTQYF.

This rearrangement joins TRBV12-3 or TRBV12-4 to TRBJ2-7; weak D call: TRBD1 (5 bases). V dropped 6 bases and J dropped 3 bases, with 18 bases sitting between them. The CDR3 consists of 15 residues. The CDR3 sequence: CASSPTGIFGYEQYF. Written as DNA, the CDR3 is TGTGCCAGCAGCCCCACAGGAATATTTGGCTACGAGCAGTACTTC.

The chain recombines TRBV6-5 with TRBJ2-7, with D possibly being TRBD1 or TRBD2 (5 bases each). Trimming removed 4 bases at V and 5 bases at J, with 24 bases between. This CDR3 is built from 17 residues. Germline CDR1 MNHEY, CDR2 SVGAGI. As DNA, the CDR3 is TGTGCCAGCAGTTTTGGGGACGTCCGGGGTCGCCTGAACGAGCAGTACTTC. This encodes CASSFGDVRGRLNEQYF.

The chain combines TRBV4-1 with TRBJ2-1; TRBD2 matches 8 bases. The V gene end was trimmed by 1 base and the J gene end by 10 bases; junction bases not matched to a gene: 12. The CDR3 loop spans 16 amino acids. Germline V gene lookup returns CDR1 MGHRA and CDR2 YSYEKL. CDR3 nucleotides: TGCGCCAGCAGCCAAGTCGGGAGGGGTAGGGACTCCGAGCAGTTCTTC. Translation: CASSQVGRGRDSEQFF.